The 27 T cell receptor beta chains in this list originate from one sample, sequenced in a study of immune evolution from preneoplasia to lung adenocarcinoma. The data were produced by immunoSEQ multiplex PCR, yet TCRdb's version contains in-frame clones alone and is incomplete. In the table there are roughly 3,400 clones, 82% of which are singletons. Sequencing was done on a sample of FFPE invasive lung adenocarcinoma tissue. The receptor set was obtained from a person aged 65 to 85 with invasive lung adenocarcinoma.

The rearrangement links TRBV5-1 to TRBJ1-4; D remains ambiguous. Trimming took 3 bases from V and 5 from J, leaving 11 bases between them. This CDR3 contains 14 residues. Per germline, CDR1 SGHRS and CDR2 YFSETQ. The CDR3 bases are TGCGCCAGCAGCTCGAGACCCGAAAATGAAAAACTGTTTTTT. Translation: CASSSRPENEKLFF.

The chain employs TRBV11-3 and TRBJ2-1; D possibly uses TRBD1 or TRBD2 (5 bases each). In germline, CDR1 is SGHNT, CDR2 YENEEA. Trimming stripped 2 bases from V and 10 bases from J, with 21 bases between. This CDR3 is 16 amino acids long. In DNA, the CDR3 is TGTGCCAGCAGCTTACAGACCGGGACCACGAGGCGCGAGCAGTTCTTC. This codes for CASSLQTGTTRREQFF.

The gene calls are TRBV2 and TRBJ2-7; a possible D gene is TRBD2 (7 bases). Germline lookup yields CDR1 SNHLY and CDR2 FYNNEI. Trimming left V 6 bases short and J 2 bases short, with 20 bases between. The CDR3 covers 16 residues. The CDR3 DNA sequence: TGTGCCAGCAGCTCCTTCAAGCGGGACATTCCCTACGAGCAGTACTTC. Protein sequence: CASSSFKRDIPYEQYF. Full variable domain (rest looked up from reference TRBV2 and TRBJ2-7): EPEVTQTPSHQVTQMGQEVILRCVPISNHLYFYWYRQILGQKVEFLVSFYNNEISEKSEIFDDQFSVERPDGSNFTLKIRSTKLEDSAMYFCASSSFKRDIPYEQYFGPGTRLTVT.

The gene calls are TRBV30 and TRBJ2-5; 7 nucleotides match TRBD1. The J call may be in error: the DNA end matches TRBJ2-7 better. The germline V gene encodes CDR1 GTSNPN and CDR2 SVGIG (reference sequence). The CDR3 is made up of 13 amino acids. The CDR3 reads CAWSVTGTYEQYF. Here the CDR3 DNA reads TGTGCCTGGAGTGTGACAGGGACCTACGAGCAGTACTTC.

This clone was recorded once. The chain joins TRBV28 to TRBJ2-1, with 10 bases identical to TRBD2. Germline V gene lookup returns CDR1 MDHEN and CDR2 SYDVKM. The CDR3 extends over 18 amino acids. Unmatched junction bases numbered 12, after V lost 2 bases and J lost 5 bases. CDR3 in DNA: TGTGCCAGCAGTTTAGAATTTGTAGGGACTAGCGACGACAATGAGCAGTTCTTC. It encodes CASSLEFVGTSDDNEQFF.

The gene calls are TRBV7-3 and TRBJ2-2, with 7 bases matching TRBD1. The junction had 5 bases not matched to a gene; V was cut back by 2 bases and J by 8 bases. The CDR3 runs to 14 residues. Germline assignment: CDR1 SGHTA and CDR2 FQGTGA. CDR3 in amino acids: CASSLYRGSGELFF. For the CDR3, the DNA is TGTGCCAGCAGCTTATACAGGGGTTCTGGGGAGCTGTTTTTT. The whole variable domain, filled in from reference TRBV7-3 and TRBJ2-2, reads GAGVSQTPSNKVTEKGKYVELRCDPISGHTALYWYRQSLGQGPEFLIYFQGTGAADDSGLPNDRFFAVRPEGSVSTLKIQRTERGDSAVYLCASSLYRGSGELFFGEGSRLTVL.

CDR3 protein: CASTSFATNEKLFF. The CDR3 nucleotides are TGTGCCAGCACGTCATTTGCAACTAATGAAAAACTGTTTTTT. The chain joins TRBV6-1 to TRBJ1-4; D is unclear. This CDR3 comprises 14 residues. In germline, CDR1 is MNHNS, CDR2 SASEGT. Trimming removed 7 bases from V and 0 bases from J, with 9 bases in between.

A remark on this clone: Other DNA sequences of this sample code for an identical CDR3. The chain has TRBV7-9 and TRBJ2-2; D gene uncertain. Germline V gives CDR1 SEHNR, CDR2 FQNEAQ (reference sequence). This CDR3 contains 10 residues. V lost 1 base, J lost 9 bases, and 0 bases lay in between. The CDR3 DNA is TGTGCCAGCAGCTTAGGGGAGCTGTTTTTT. Its protein is CASSLGELFF. Looking up the rest from reference TRBV7-9 and TRBJ2-2 gives the full variable domain: DTGVSQNPRHKITKRGQNVTFRCDPISEHNRLYWYRQTLGQGPEFLTYFQNEAQLEKSRLLSDRFSAERPKGSFSTLEIQRTEQGDSAMYLCASSLGELFFGEGSRLTVL.

V gene TRBV27 combines with J gene TRBJ2-1; D is perhaps TRBD1 (5 bases). V was clipped by 0 bases and J by 5 bases, with 14 bases between them. Per germline, CDR1 MNHEY and CDR2 SMNVEV (reference sequence). The CDR3 consists of 16 residues. The CDR3 spells CASSLSTALRHNEQFF. CDR3 bases: TGTGCCAGCAGTTTATCGACAGCGCTGAGACACAATGAGCAGTTCTTC.

The CDR3 bases are TGTGCCAGCAGCCGGGGAGGGGGGTCCTACGAGCAGTACTTC. It yields the protein CASSRGGGSYEQYF. The genes are TRBV9 and TRBJ2-7; TRBD2 is a possible D gene (7 bases). From germline, CDR1 is SGDLS and CDR2 YYNGEE. The CDR3 has 14 residues. V was shortened by 4 bases and J by 1 base, with 12 bases between the two germline ends.

The chain employs TRBV2 and TRBJ2-4; TRBD2 is a possible D gene (6 bases). Per the germline V gene, CDR1 is SNHLY and CDR2 is FYNNEI. The CDR3 consists of 17 residues. V dropped 6 bases and J dropped 5 bases, with 23 bases sitting between them. The DNA for the CDR3 is TGTGCCAGCAGAAAACAACAGAGTCCTAGCGCCCAAAACATTCAGTACTTC. Translating gives CASRKQQSPSAQNIQYF.

The chain carries TRBV6-4 and TRBJ2-3, with TRBD2 identical over 10 bases. Germline V gives CDR1 MRHNA, CDR2 SNTAGT. The CDR3 length is 15 residues. Unmatched junction bases numbered 4, after V lost 6 bases and J lost 1 base. CDR3 nucleotides: TGTGCCAGCAGACCTAGCGGGGGACGCACAGATACGCAGTATTTT. The encoded protein is CASRPSGGRTDTQYF.

A few counts support this clone. The CDR3 nucleotides read TGTGCCAGCAGCCCCGGGACAGTGTCGGGCTACACCTTC. It translates to CASSPGTVSGYTF. The gene calls are TRBV7-2 and TRBJ1-2, with 7 nucleotides matching TRBD1. Germline trimming cut 5 bases from V and 8 bases from J; bases unmatched to any gene: 8. The V gene's germline CDR1 is SGHTA and CDR2 FQGNSA. This CDR3 comprises 13 residues.

V and J are TRBV18 and TRBJ2-5, with D unresolved. From germline, CDR1 is KGHSH and CDR2 LQKENI. The CDR3 is 15 residues long. V was cut by 3 bases and J by 5 bases, with 16 bases left in between. CDR3 amino acids: CASSPSLQLFETQYF. In DNA form, the CDR3 reads TGTGCCAGCTCACCTTCGCTACAGCTCTTTGAGACCCAGTACTTC.

The V call is TRBV7-2, the J call TRBJ1-4; D is unresolved. Germline loops: CDR1 SGHTA, CDR2 FQGNSA. The CDR3 is 13 amino acids. The V end was cut by 1 base, the J end by 8 bases, with 8 bases between. The CDR3 here is CASSLGVKEKLFF. For the CDR3, the DNA is TGTGCCAGCAGCTTAGGGGTTAAGGAAAAACTGTTTTTT.

A note on this clone: The germline gene is not matched at one end of the junction; a read error may be the cause. Other DNA sequences within the sample encode an identical CDR3. V gene TRBV18 combines with J gene TRBJ2-7; no firm D call. CDR3 length equals 13 residues. Looked up from germline, CDR1 is KGHSH and CDR2 is LQKENI. This chain's CDR3 is CASSRGSTYEQYF. CDR3 nucleotides: TGTGCCAGCTCACGAGGCTCCACGTACGAACAGTACTTC.

The V and J genes are TRBV4-1 and TRBJ2-2, with 15 bases aligning to TRBD2. CDR3 length equals 16 residues. Germline trimming cut 3 bases from V and 9 bases from J; bases unmatched to any gene: 5. Germline V gene sequence: CDR1 MGHRA, CDR2 YSYEKL. The chain's CDR3 is CASSHPGLAGGRELFF. The CDR3 nucleotides read TGCGCCAGCAGCCACCCGGGACTAGCGGGAGGCCGGGAGCTGTTTTTT.

This clone was recorded only once. J is TRBJ2-7 and V is TRBV10-1, with TRBD1 identical over 7 bases. Germline trimming cut 5 bases from V and 7 bases from J; bases unmatched to any gene: 8. The length of the CDR3 is 13 residues. The germline CDR1 and CDR2 sequences are WNHNN and SYGVQD (reference sequence). The CDR3 sequence: CASSPGRGQEQYF. CDR3 DNA: TGCGCCAGCAGTCCTGGTAGGGGGCAGGAGCAGTACTTC.

V and J are TRBV9 and TRBJ1-1; D is ambiguous. Between the trimmed V and J ends, which lost 0 bases and 0 bases, there was a span of 12 bases. The CDR3 loop spans 16 amino acids. Germline CDR1 reads SGDLS; CDR2 reads YYNGEE. CDR3 sequence (DNA): TGTGCCAGCAGCGTAGGGGGAGGGAACATGAACACTGAAGCTTTCTTT. Translating it yields CASSVGGGNMNTEAFF.

The genes are TRBV9 and TRBJ2-5; possibly TRBD2 for D (6 bases). The CDR3 loop spans 15 amino acids. V dropped 4 bases and J dropped 5 bases, with 18 bases sitting between them. The germline V gene encodes CDR1 SGDLS and CDR2 YYNGEE. CDR3 DNA: TGTGCCAGCAGCTTAGATGGGACTCCGCCCGAGACCCAGTACTTC. Translated, it gives CASSLDGTPPETQYF.

The chain has TRBV29-1 and TRBJ2-3, with D possibly matching TRBD1 (8 bases). Trimming stripped 0 bases from V and 6 bases from J, with 19 bases between. The CDR3 has 16 residues. CDR1 is SQVTM and CDR2 is ANQGSEA in the germline V gene. CDR3 protein: CSVEDQGAGALDTQYF. In nucleotides, the CDR3 is TGCAGCGTTGAAGATCAGGGGGCGGGAGCTCTGGATACGCAGTATTTT.

This chain connects TRBV2 to TRBJ2-3; TRBD2 aligns across 10 bases. Germline CDR1 and CDR2: SNHLY and FYNNEI. The CDR3 is made up of 16 amino acids. V lost 7 bases and J lost 0; bases outside the gene matches: 7. The CDR3 bases are TGTGCCAGCAAACTGGGACTAGCGCAGAGCACAGATACGCAGTATTTT. Translating gives CASKLGLAQSTDTQYF.

This clone was picked up one time. This chain links TRBV28 with TRBJ1-2; D ambiguous. Trimming took 5 bases from V and 5 from J, leaving 9 bases between them. There are 12 residues in the CDR3. Germline CDR1 MDHEN, CDR2 SYDVKM. CDR3 residues: CASSPDQYGYTF. The CDR3 coding sequence is TGTGCCAGCAGTCCCGATCAGTATGGCTACACCTTC.

This clone has only one observation. This rearrangement joins TRBV11-3 to TRBJ2-4; TRBD2 is a possible D gene (6 bases). Germline V gene lookup returns CDR1 SGHNT and CDR2 YENEEA. This CDR3 spans 15 amino acids. Trimming removed 5 bases at V and 8 bases at J, with 19 bases between. CDR3 in amino acids: CASSDPSARADIQYF. The CDR3 region has the DNA TGTGCCAGCAGCGATCCTAGCGCCCGAGCGGACATTCAGTACTTC.

This clone was seen only a few times. This chain uses TRBV4-2 with TRBJ2-5; D may correspond to TRBD1 or TRBD2 (5 bases each). The CDR3 runs 16 residues. Germline-derived CDR1 and CDR2 are LGHNA and YNFKEQ. The V gene lost 0 bases and the J gene lost 4 bases, with 15 bases spanning the gap. The CDR3 is CASSQDVGSGGETQYF. Written as DNA, the CDR3 is TGTGCCAGCAGCCAAGATGTAGGGAGTGGGGGAGAGACCCAGTACTTC.

The chain joins TRBV5-1 to TRBJ2-7; TRBD1 might be the D (5 bases). Between the trimmed V and J ends, which lost 0 bases and 3 bases, there was a span of 13 bases. The CDR3 totals 15 residues. Germline V lookup: CDR1 SGHRS, CDR2 YFSETQ. CDR3 amino acids: CASSLVQSTGYEQYF. The DNA of the CDR3 is TGCGCCAGCAGCTTGGTTCAGTCAACAGGCTACGAGCAGTACTTC.

In this sample, this clone turned up once. The chain employs TRBV28 and TRBJ2-5; tentative D call: TRBD2 (5 bases). The CDR3 has 12 amino acids. The germline V gene encodes CDR1 MDHEN and CDR2 SYDVKM. The V end lost 2 bases, the J end lost 7 bases, and 8 bases lay between the germline ends. CDR3 sequence (DNA): TGTGCCAGCAGTTTAGGACTGCCGACCCAGTACTTC. Amino acids: CASSLGLPTQYF.